This T cell receptor beta chain was captured by sequencing in a study of regulatory T cells in long-lasting Graves disease. Specified time point: newly diagnosed GD, antithyroid drugs for less than 3 months. TCR sequences were obtained from RNA taken from PBMCs. Combining iRepertoire HTBI primers with Arm-PCR of CDR3 regions, the authors built TCR beta libraries. TCRdb redid the calling of the multiplex PCR reads with MiXCR, one entry per CDR3 protein. Of 400,000 to 650,000 distinct CDR3 sequences in the sample, 15% to 20% were seen once. These data were also reused for a study on T cells in Graves' hyperthyroidism and ophthalmopathy. That work states: No ophthalmopathy progression within 18 months constituted stable Graves' hyperthyroidism. Patients aged 18 to 65 had newly diagnosed hyperthyroidism of under 2 months' duration. A first-round RT-PCR of the TCR CDR3 used the HTBI primer set.

Sequencing used peripheral blood mononuclear cells (PBMCs), obtained at new diagnosis, from a patient treated with antithyroid drugs. This sequence was found in a woman aged 40-65 years with Graves disease.

Written as DNA, the CDR3 is TGTGCCAGCAGAGAACAGGGGATTAGCACTGAAGCTTTCTTT. Protein sequence: CASREQGISTEAFF. This chain uses TRBV25-1 with TRBJ1-1; 7 bases align to TRBD1. After removal of 6 bases from V and 4 bases from J, the junction contained 8 bases not matched to a gene. This CDR3 is built from 14 residues. Germline V gene data show CDR1 as MGHDK and CDR2 as SYGVNS.